The 19 T cell receptor beta chains listed next were all sequenced from one sample in a study of CD8 T cells in Susac syndrome. The RNA, about 0.5 to 1 ug, was put through reverse transcription using random hexamers. MiXCR, applied by TCRdb to the immunoSEQ multiplex PCR reads, yields one record per CDR3 protein. The sample holds 160,000 or so distinct CDR3 sequences; about 95% are singletons and the top ten take roughly 0.15%. Sequencing was carried out using CD8+ T cells from PBMCs. All receptors derive from a human donor with multiple sclerosis.

The J gene is TRBJ1-5, the V gene TRBV4-1; 9 bases are a match to TRBD1. V was clipped by 3 bases and J by 7 bases; unmatched bases: 7. The CDR3 length is 15 residues. Germline lookup yields CDR1 MGHRA and CDR2 YSYEKL. CDR3 nucleotide sequence: TGCGCCAGCAGCCAGGGGACAGGGACGGAACAGCCCCAGCATTTT. Residues: CASSQGTGTEQPQHF.

The chain couples TRBV5-6 to TRBJ2-1, with D unclear. Germline CDR1 and CDR2: SGHDT and YYEEEE. CDR3 length: 11 amino acids. Trimming took 4 bases from V and 4 from J, leaving 3 bases between them. As DNA, the CDR3 is TGTGCCAGCAGCCAGTACAATGAGCAGTTCTTC. This sequence encodes CASSQYNEQFF.

J is TRBJ1-2 and V is TRBV30; TRBD1 matches at 8 bases. Germline lookup yields CDR1 GTSNPN and CDR2 SVGIG (reference sequence). The ends lost 5 bases at V and 3 bases at J; junction bases unmatched: 5. The CDR3 spans 13 residues. The CDR3 loop is CAWEQTGDYGYTF. CDR3 nucleotides: TGTGCCTGGGAGCAGACAGGGGACTATGGCTACACCTTC. Using reference TRBV30 and TRBJ1-2 for the parts outside the CDR3, the full variable domain is SQTIHQWPATLVQPVGSPLSLECTVEGTSNPNLYWYRQAAGRGLQLLFYSVGIGQISSEVPQNLSASRPQDRQFILSSKKLLLSDSGFYLCAWEQTGDYGYTFGSGTRLTVV.

The chain uses TRBV7-9 and TRBJ2-7; 8 bases match TRBD1. With 1 base clipped from V and 5 bases from J, the junction kept 7 bases outside the gene matches. The CDR3 has 15 residues. The V gene's germline CDR1 is SEHNR and CDR2 FQNEAQ (reference sequence). CDR3 in DNA: TGTGCCAGCAGCTTAGGTCGACAGGGGCCAAACGAGCAGTACTTC. Translated, it gives CASSLGRQGPNEQYF.

CDR3 DNA sequence: TGTGCCACCGAGGGAGGGAAGGGTCAGCCCCAGCATTTT. It encodes CATEGGKGQPQHF. The J gene is TRBJ1-5, the V gene TRBV24-1; D is unclear. The CDR3 totals 13 residues. Germline assignment: CDR1 KGHDR and CDR2 SFDVKD. V gave up 9 bases and J gave up 6 bases, with 14 bases separating them.

The count of this clonotype is one. This chain connects TRBV9 to TRBJ1-4; the D is unclear. V gave up 0 bases and J gave up 3 bases, with 12 bases separating them. The CDR3 spans 16 residues. The germline V gene encodes CDR1 SGDLS and CDR2 YYNGEE. CDR3 DNA: TGTGCCAGCAGCGTAGATGGGGTCGGAGCTAATGAAAAACTGTTTTTT. Translating it yields CASSVDGVGANEKLFF.

This chain joins TRBV12-5 and TRBJ2-4, with a tentative D call TRBD1 (5 bases). From germline, CDR1 is LGHNT and CDR2 FRNRAP. The V end lost 4 bases, the J end lost 6 bases, and 10 bases lay between the germline ends. The CDR3 is 13 residues long. This chain's CDR3 is CASGSGLGNIQYF. The CDR3 DNA is TGTGCTAGTGGTTCAGGGCTTGGAAACATTCAGTACTTC.

This rearrangement joins TRBV30 to TRBJ1-6, with D perhaps TRBD1 (5 bases). V was cut by 1 base and J by 0 bases, with 13 bases left in between. The CDR3 has 17 residues. Germline CDR1 GTSNPN, CDR2 SVGIG (reference sequence). The CDR3 loop reads CAWSGLEGSSYNSPLHF. As DNA, the CDR3 is TGTGCCTGGAGTGGGCTAGAGGGGAGCTCCTATAATTCACCCCTCCACTTT.

J is TRBJ2-3 and V is TRBV29-1; D is possibly TRBD2 (6 bases). Trimming took off 6 bases at V and 0 bases at J, with 13 bases between the two ends. Germline CDR1 and CDR2: SQVTM and ANQGSEA. This CDR3 is 14 amino acids long. The CDR3 DNA reads TGCAGCGTCCAGGAACGGGGGAGCACAGATACGCAGTATTTT. This codes for CSVQERGSTDTQYF.

The chain combines TRBV7-2 with TRBJ2-7; D is uncertain. Trimming shortened V by 3 bases and J by 2 bases, and 8 bases separated the two germline ends. Germline V gene lookup returns CDR1 SGHTA and CDR2 FQGNSA. The CDR3 has 13 amino acids. CDR3 in amino acids: CASSFGPPYEQYV. The CDR3 DNA sequence: TGTGCCAGCAGCTTCGGACCTCCCTACGAGCAGTACGTC.

Here the CDR3 reads CASKLGDTQYF. CDR3 coding DNA: TGCGCCAGCAAACTAGGAGATACGCAGTATTTT. The genes are TRBV4-1 and TRBJ2-3; D might be TRBD2 (5 bases). The CDR3 totals 11 residues. The V end lost 7 bases, the J end lost 5 bases, and 7 bases lay between the germline ends. CDR1 is MGHRA, CDR2 YSYEKL, per germline.

The chain carries TRBV5-1 and TRBJ2-2, with TRBD2 identical over 7 bases. The CDR3 is 19 residues long. Trimming at V came to 1 base and at J to 3 bases, leaving 15 bases not matched to a gene. Germline CDR1 is SGHRS and CDR2 is YFSETQ. The CDR3 reads CASSLIPSGLESHTGELFF. The CDR3 DNA is TGCGCCAGCAGCTTGATCCCTAGCGGACTGGAAAGCCACACCGGGGAGCTGTTTTTT.

The chain has TRBV20-1 and TRBJ2-1; D remains ambiguous. V gave up 4 bases and J gave up 7 bases, with 8 bases separating them. The CDR3 sequence is 11 residues long. CDR1 DFQATT and CDR2 SNEGSKA come from the germline V gene (reference sequence). The CDR3 here is CSATQWNEQFF. The CDR3 DNA reads TGCAGTGCTACACAGTGGAATGAGCAGTTCTTC.

The chain combines TRBV30 with TRBJ1-2; D is unresolved. The germline gives CDR1 GTSNPN, CDR2 SVGIG (reference sequence). V shed 4 bases and J shed 6 bases, with 21 bases lying between them. This CDR3 is 15 amino acids long. CDR3 sequence: CAWKLLSGGGDGYTF. In DNA form, the CDR3 reads TGTGCCTGGAAGCTTCTTTCGGGAGGCGGGGATGGCTACACCTTC.

The V and J genes are TRBV29-1 and TRBJ1-2; a possible D gene is TRBD1 (6 bases). The germline V and J ends were trimmed by 1 base and 5 bases, with 14 bases remaining between them. Germline V gene lookup returns CDR1 SQVTM and CDR2 ANQGSEA. CDR3 size: 14 residues. The CDR3 coding sequence is TGCAGCGTTGAAGGCCGGGGGGCCCCTTATGGCTACACCTTC. It yields the protein CSVEGRGAPYGYTF.

The chain has TRBV3-1 and TRBJ2-3, with D hard to call. Trimming pared 1 base from V and 1 base from J, leaving 21 bases between. Germline lookup yields CDR1 LGHDT and CDR2 YNNKEL (reference sequence). This CDR3 spans 19 amino acids. This CDR3 reads CASSQVSYPRMLGTDTQYF. CDR3 nucleotide sequence: TGTGCCAGCAGCCAAGTTTCCTATCCCCGAATGTTGGGCACAGATACGCAGTATTTT.

The rearrangement uses TRBV11-2 and TRBJ2-3, with D possibly matching TRBD2 (6 bases). This CDR3 has 16 residues. Germline V lookup: CDR1 SGHAT, CDR2 FQNNGV. V lost 5 bases and J lost 4, with 19 bases in between. The CDR3 nucleotides read TGTGCCAGCAGCCCGGGCCGGGGGAAGGAGGCAGATACGCAGTATTTT. It is translated as CASSPGRGKEADTQYF.

The CDR3 protein is CASGLGLGGNQPQHF. CDR3 DNA sequence: TGTGCTAGTGGTTTGGGACTGGGAGGTAATCAGCCCCAGCATTTT. The chain has TRBV12-5 and TRBJ1-5; D is ambiguous. The CDR3 contains 15 residues. V lost 1 base to trimming and J lost 4 bases, with 11 bases between them. Per germline, CDR1 LGHNT and CDR2 FRNRAP.

This chain connects TRBV30 to TRBJ2-1; D gene uncertain. With 4 bases removed from V and 4 bases from J, the gap between germline ends came to 17 bases. The CDR3 totals 15 residues. CDR1 and CDR2 from the germline V gene are GTSNPN and SVGIG (reference sequence). The CDR3 DNA follows: TGTGCCTGGAACTCCAAGGCTGAGAGGTACAATGAGCAGTTCTTC. Its translation is CAWNSKAERYNEQFF.